Listed here are 24 T cell receptor beta chains from one sample, sequenced in a study of a mutant IDH1 vaccine in newly diagnosed glioma. Time point: week 11, during vaccination. The content of each vaccine dose was 300 ug of mutant IDH1 20-mer peptide, and topical imiquimod accompanied it. No antigen has been identified for these receptors. Using immunoSEQ multiplex PCR, the repertoire was profiled, and TCRdb retains in-frame clones only, with some absent. The data show some 60,000 clones, with around 80% seen just once and 3.6% held by the top ten. Sequenced here: PBMCs, sampled from a glioma patient whose treatment included an IDH1 peptide vaccine. These receptors came from a man aged 25 to 40 with glioma.

The J gene is TRBJ2-3, the V gene TRBV19, with 10 bases identical to TRBD2. Trimming cost V 10 bases and J 3 bases; bases outside gene matches: 7. The CDR3 is made up of 14 amino acids. Germline CDR1 is LNHDA and CDR2 is SQIVND (reference sequence). The CDR3 loop is CATRAGGGTDTQYF. CDR3 DNA: TGTGCCACCCGAGCGGGAGGGGGAACAGATACGCAGTATTTT.

This clone was observed once. V gene TRBV5-6 combines with J gene TRBJ1-2; unclear D gene. This CDR3 is built from 11 residues. CDR1 and CDR2 (germline): SGHDT, YYEEEE. Trimming took 0 bases from V and 8 from J, leaving 5 bases between them. The CDR3 DNA sequence: TGTGCCAGCAGCTTGGATTGGGGCTACACCTTC. It encodes CASSLDWGYTF. Supplemented by reference TRBV5-6 and TRBJ1-2, the full variable domain reads DAGVTQSPTHLIKTRGQQVTLRCSPKSGHDTVSWYQQALGQGPQFIFQYYEEEERQRGNFPDRFSGHQFPNYSSELNVNALLLGDSALYLCASSLDWGYTFGSGTRLTVV.

This CDR3 is CASSLVDFTSTDTQYF. CDR3 sequence (DNA): TGTGCCAGCAGCTTAGTGGACTTTACTAGCACAGATACGCAGTATTTT. The chain has TRBV11-2 and TRBJ2-3, with D maybe TRBD2 (5 bases). The germline V and J ends were trimmed by 1 base and 0 bases, with 11 bases remaining between them. CDR1 and CDR2 from the germline V gene are SGHAT and FQNNGV. CDR3 length: 16 amino acids.

The chain couples TRBV7-3 to TRBJ2-2; a weak D match, TRBD1 (6 bases). V was cut by 6 bases and J by 5 bases, with 13 bases left in between. There are 14 residues in the CDR3. The germline V gene encodes CDR1 SGHTA and CDR2 FQGTGA. The CDR3 region is CASRRGMGTGELFF. The DNA for the CDR3 is TGTGCCAGCAGAAGGGGGATGGGGACCGGGGAGCTGTTTTTT.

In this sample, this clone turned up a few times. The chain employs TRBV5-1 and TRBJ1-5; TRBD1 matches at 8 bases. J was trimmed by 6 bases and V by 4 bases; bases with no gene match: 3. CDR1 is SGHRS and CDR2 is YFSETQ in the germline V gene. The CDR3 consists of 13 residues. The DNA for the CDR3 is TGCGCCAGCAGCCCCAGGGGGCGTCAGCCCCAGCATTTT. It yields the protein CASSPRGRQPQHF. Variable domain in full (rest from reference TRBV5-1 and TRBJ1-5): KAGVTQTPRYLIKTRGQQVTLSCSPISGHRSVSWYQQTPGQGLQFLFEYFSETQRNKGNFPGRFSGRQFSNSRSEMNVSTLELGDSALYLCASSPRGRQPQHFGDGTRLSIL.

Only one count was recorded for this clone. The chain uses TRBV19 and TRBJ2-2; 9 bases align to TRBD1. Per germline, CDR1 LNHDA and CDR2 SQIVND (reference sequence). The CDR3 spans 17 residues. After removal of 6 bases from V and 5 bases from J, the junction contained 13 bases not matched to a gene. The CDR3 is CASRDGTGRIGTGELFF. In nucleotides, the CDR3 is TGTGCCAGTAGAGACGGGACAGGGAGAATTGGGACCGGGGAGCTGTTTTTT.

V gene TRBV5-1 combines with J gene TRBJ2-3, with D possibly TRBD1 on 5 matching bases. There are 14 residues in the CDR3. The germline V gene encodes CDR1 SGHRS and CDR2 YFSETQ. Between the trimmed V and J ends, which lost 6 bases and 0 bases, there was a span of 11 bases. Written as DNA, the CDR3 is TGCGCCAGCAAAAACAGGCCGAGCACAGATACGCAGTATTTT. It is translated as CASKNRPSTDTQYF.

The CDR3 sequence: CASKRGSQNTEAFF. DNA for the CDR3: TGTGCCAGCAAGAGGGGCTCACAGAACACTGAAGCTTTCTTT. The chain couples TRBV6-5 to TRBJ1-1; a weak D match, TRBD1 (5 bases). Germline loops: CDR1 MNHEY, CDR2 SVGAGI. The CDR3 runs to 14 residues. V was shortened by 7 bases and J by 1 base, with 13 bases between the two germline ends.

The V gene is TRBV5-1, the J gene TRBJ2-1; perhaps TRBD1 as D (6 bases). The V end was cut by 4 bases, the J end by 1 base, with 15 bases between. This CDR3 region has 16 residues. Germline V gene lookup returns CDR1 SGHRS and CDR2 YFSETQ. CDR3 amino acids: CASSHPTRGSYNEQFF. CDR3 bases: TGCGCCAGCAGCCACCCCACAAGGGGGTCCTACAATGAGCAGTTCTTC.

This chain connects TRBV7-8 to TRBJ1-5; 7 bases map to TRBD1. The CDR3 is 14 amino acids. CDR1 is SGHVS and CDR2 is FQNEAQ in the germline V gene. The junction had 4 bases not matched to a gene; V was cut back by 1 base and J by 7 bases. CDR3 sequence (DNA): TGTGCCAGCAGCTTAGTTGCAGGGGGACAGCCCCAGCATTTT. Protein sequence: CASSLVAGGQPQHF. The complete variable domain, with remaining parts taken from reference TRBV7-8 and TRBJ1-5, reads GAGVSQSPRYKVAKRGQDVALRCDPISGHVSLFWYQQALGQGPEFLTYFQNEAQLDKSGLPSDRFFAERPEGSVSTLKIQRTQQEDSAVYLCASSLVAGGQPQHFGDGTRLSIL.

The chain recombines TRBV7-6 with TRBJ2-1; 8 positions match TRBD1. There are 14 residues in the CDR3. The V segment lost 2 bases and the J segment 5 bases; nucleotides outside the gene matches: 2. The germline V gene encodes CDR1 SGHVS and CDR2 FNYEAQ. In nucleotides, the CDR3 is TGTGCCAGCAGCTTACAGGGGGCCGACAATGAGCAGTTCTTC. Translation gives CASSLQGADNEQFF.

This chain uses TRBV10-3 with TRBJ2-1; 7 bases agree with TRBD2. This CDR3 has 16 residues. V dropped 0 bases and J dropped 2; count of bases not matched to a gene: 4. Germline loops: CDR1 ENHRY, CDR2 SYGVKD. CDR3 protein: CAISESLTSAYNEQFF. The DNA of the CDR3 is TGTGCCATCAGTGAGTCGTTAACTAGCGCCTACAATGAGCAGTTCTTC.

The rearrangement joins TRBV27 to TRBJ2-1; 7 nucleotides match TRBD2. The junction had 6 bases not matched to a gene; V was cut back by 2 bases and J by 8 bases. Looked up from germline, CDR1 is MNHEY and CDR2 is SMNVEV (reference sequence). This CDR3 is built from 14 residues. CDR3 region: CASSLDLLADEQFF. In nucleotides, the CDR3 is TGTGCCAGCAGTTTAGATCTCCTAGCGGATGAGCAGTTCTTC.

This rearrangement joins TRBV27 to TRBJ1-6; no firm D call. Germline CDR1 reads MNHEY; CDR2 reads SMNVEV (reference sequence). The CDR3 is 17 amino acids. V shed 3 bases and J shed 2 bases, with 14 bases lying between them. The DNA for the CDR3 is TGTGCCAGCAGTTTTAGAGCTATAGGAACCTATAATTCACCCCTCCACTTT. Protein sequence: CASSFRAIGTYNSPLHF.

This clone was recorded only once. This sequence joins TRBV7-9 and TRBJ1-2; D perhaps matches TRBD1 (5 bases). Trimming shortened V by 5 bases and J by 2 bases, and 15 bases separated the two germline ends. The germline V gene has CDR1 SEHNR and CDR2 FQNEAQ (reference sequence). CDR3 length: 15 residues. The DNA for the CDR3 is TGTGCCAGCAGCCCCCAGGGTGGGGGAAACTATGGCTACACCTTC. It codes for CASSPQGGGNYGYTF. Filled out from reference TRBV7-9 and TRBJ1-2, the complete variable domain reads DTGVSQNPRHKITKRGQNVTFRCDPISEHNRLYWYRQTLGQGPEFLTYFQNEAQLEKSRLLSDRFSAERPKGSFSTLEIQRTEQGDSAMYLCASSPQGGGNYGYTFGSGTRLTVV.

This chain connects TRBV7-2 to TRBJ2-1, with D unresolved. Germline loops: CDR1 SGHTA, CDR2 FQGNSA. Trimming shortened V by 1 base and J by 6 bases, and 10 bases separated the two germline ends. The CDR3 is 14 amino acids. CDR3 DNA sequence: TGTGCCAGCAGCTTAGTACGTCAAATCAATGAGCAGTTCTTC. It translates to CASSLVRQINEQFF.

The CDR3 coding sequence is TGCAGCGTTTTCGACAGGCTTCAAGAGACCCAGTACTTC. This encodes CSVFDRLQETQYF. The chain uses TRBV29-1 and TRBJ2-5; D is possibly TRBD1 (6 bases). The CDR3 loop spans 13 amino acids. V lost 5 bases and J lost 2, with 12 bases in between. In germline, CDR1 is SQVTM, CDR2 ANQGSEA.

This chain links TRBV4-2 with TRBJ1-5; no clear D gene. V was clipped by 4 bases and J by 2 bases, with 12 bases between them. Per the germline V gene, CDR1 is LGHNA and CDR2 is YNFKEQ. The CDR3 contains 15 residues. CDR3 DNA sequence: TGTGCCAGCAGCCGAGACCACAGTGGCAATCAGCCCCAGCATTTT. Protein: CASSRDHSGNQPQHF.

The chain has TRBV28 and TRBJ1-1, with D unresolved. Deletions cut 9 bases from V and 0 bases from J, with 8 bases between. CDR3 length equals 12 residues. The V gene's germline CDR1 is MDHEN and CDR2 SYDVKM. The CDR3 DNA reads TGTGCCAGTCATAGCTTGAACACTGAAGCTTTCTTT. Its translation is CASHSLNTEAFF.

At least ten counts were recorded for this clone. The chain employs TRBV5-4 and TRBJ1-6; TRBD1 agrees at 11 bases. This CDR3 spans 16 amino acids. J was trimmed by 6 bases and V by 4 bases; bases with no gene match: 6. Germline V gene data show CDR1 as SGHNT and CDR2 as YYREEE (reference sequence). The CDR3, as DNA: TGTGCCAGCAGCCGAGCCGGGACAGGGGGTAATTCACCCCTCCACTTT. Protein: CASSRAGTGGNSPLHF.

V usage is TRBV6-1 and J usage is TRBJ1-2; no firm D call. The CDR3 consists of 12 residues. Germline V lookup: CDR1 MNHNS, CDR2 SASEGT. The ends were cut back, 2 bases at V and 7 bases at J, with 8 bases in the middle. CDR3: CASSEMGFGYTF. CDR3 sequence (DNA): TGTGCCAGCAGTGAAATGGGTTTTGGCTACACCTTC.

The V gene is TRBV7-2, the J gene TRBJ1-1; D not certain. The germline CDR1 and CDR2 sequences are SGHTA and FQGNSA. The V and J ends lost 5 bases and 8 bases respectively, with 12 bases between them. The CDR3 length is 12 residues. CDR3 DNA sequence: TGTGCCAGCAGCCGGGTCGCCGTCGAAGCTTTCTTT. Translated, it gives CASSRVAVEAFF.

This chain joins TRBV5-5 and TRBJ2-7; 13 bases match TRBD2. Germline lookup yields CDR1 SGHKS and CDR2 YYEKEE (reference sequence). The V gene end was trimmed by 4 bases and the J gene end by 3 bases; junction bases not matched to a gene: 7. The CDR3 totals 16 residues. The CDR3 reads CASSMTSGGPDYEQYF. CDR3 DNA sequence: TGTGCCAGCAGCATGACTAGCGGGGGGCCTGACTACGAGCAGTACTTC.

The rearrangement uses TRBV10-2 and TRBJ2-3; D remains ambiguous. The V and J ends lost 4 bases and 0 bases respectively, with 11 bases between them. The CDR3 consists of 15 residues. Germline assignment: CDR1 WSHSY and CDR2 SAAADI. The chain's CDR3 is CASSVGLESTDTQYF. CDR3 in DNA: TGCGCCAGCAGTGTAGGTCTGGAAAGCACAGATACGCAGTATTTT.